What follows is one TCR beta chain and its context. This sample stems from a study of blood T cell repertoires in COVID-19. Study information: Acute-phase and convalescent COVID-19 samples originated in the United States, Italy and Spain. T cells, B-cell-depleted T cells, or PBMCs supplied cDNA or gDNA.

Original data processing: From reference gene primer amplification, estimates of nucleated cell counts were derived. Method: immunoSEQ multiplex PCR; TCRdb's copy keeps in-frame clones and lacks some. The D gene and trimming were derived from the DNA, and the V and J assignments and clone size from that table. The data contain a few hundred thousand clones, around nine tenths of them singletons. The sequenced sample consisted of peripheral blood. This TCR came from a woman aged 40 to 50 who had recovered from COVID-19.

CDR3 protein: CASSPSGGRETQYF. The CDR3 region has the DNA TGTGCCAGCAGCCCATCAGGGGGCCGGGAGACCCAGTACTTC. The genes are TRBV9 and TRBJ2-5, with TRBD1 matching over 8 bases. Germline V gene lookup returns CDR1 SGDLS and CDR2 YYNGEE. There are 14 residues in the CDR3. The trim removed 4 bases at V and 5 bases at J, leaving 7 bases unmatched.